The source of this T cell receptor (beta chain) is a study of T-cell memory formation after mild COVID-19. Study-level information: TCR clustering was largely donor specific.

Findings and limits, study-wide: Clones contracting over day 15 to 85 were CD4/CD8 balanced, with later expanders leaning CD4+.

V dropped 5 bases and J dropped 3; count of bases not matched to a gene: 7. CDR1 and CDR2 from the germline V gene are MDHEN and SYDVKM. This CDR3 spans 15 amino acids. Notes on this clonotype: The target antigen is unknown.

In TCRdb, the 5' RACE reads were re-called with MiXCR into one record per CDR3 protein. The sample holds roughly 550,000 distinct CDR3 sequences, around 21% seen once. The sequencing input was PBMCs or a T cell subset sorted from them (not recorded which). The V and J genes are TRBV28 and TRBJ1-2, with 9 positions matching TRBD1. This clonotype was sampled from an adult woman who had mild COVID-19 (a few samples of this study predate the infection). Cell type and time point are not known. The CDR3 protein is CASSADRGVHYGYTF. The CDR3 DNA follows: TGTGCCAGCAGTGCAGACAGGGGGGTTCACTATGGCTACACCTTC.